This T cell receptor (beta chain) appears in the sequencing data of a study of beta chain features in type 1 diabetes. Isolation of CD4+ naive, central memory, regulatory and stem cell-like memory cells was achieved by sorting via CD45RO/CCR7/CD25/CD127/CD95/CD27. All of the isolated RNA was reverse transcribed, so expressed TCRB transcripts were sequenced. Sequenced by immunoSEQ multiplex PCR; TCRdb stores in-frame clones only, minus some. The data show 450,000 to 600,000 clones, approximately 30% seen once. The CDR3 runs 13 residues. The V gene lost 10 bases and the J gene lost 4 bases, with 13 bases spanning the gap. Germline CDR1 and CDR2: ENHRY and SYGVKD.

This TCR derives from a man aged 18 to 30 in good health. The chain joins TRBV10-3 to TRBJ2-2, with D perhaps assigned TRBD1 or TRBD2 (6 bases each). The sequenced sample consisted of naive CD4+ T cells from blood. The chain's CDR3 is CATGGLVTGELFF. The CDR3 coding sequence is TGTGCCACTGGGGGGCTGGTCACCGGGGAGCTGTTTTTT.